The present T cell receptor (beta chain) was sequenced within a study of control samples from healthy donors and cancer patients. Sequencing was performed with immunoSEQ multiplex PCR; in TCRdb, only in-frame clones are kept and a portion is missing. The table shows 40,000 or so clones, with 91% occurring only once. Per germline, CDR1 SGHTA and CDR2 FQGTGA. V was cut by 5 bases and J by 1 base, with 7 bases left in between. This CDR3 is built from 13 residues. The V gene is TRBV7-3, the J gene TRBJ2-3; D remains unclear. This TCR derives from a woman aged 40 to 50 with head and neck cancer. The material sequenced was PBMCs. The CDR3 DNA is TGTGCCAGCAGCCCCCCGGGCACAGATACGCAGTATTTT. Amino acid sequence: CASSPPGTDTQYF.